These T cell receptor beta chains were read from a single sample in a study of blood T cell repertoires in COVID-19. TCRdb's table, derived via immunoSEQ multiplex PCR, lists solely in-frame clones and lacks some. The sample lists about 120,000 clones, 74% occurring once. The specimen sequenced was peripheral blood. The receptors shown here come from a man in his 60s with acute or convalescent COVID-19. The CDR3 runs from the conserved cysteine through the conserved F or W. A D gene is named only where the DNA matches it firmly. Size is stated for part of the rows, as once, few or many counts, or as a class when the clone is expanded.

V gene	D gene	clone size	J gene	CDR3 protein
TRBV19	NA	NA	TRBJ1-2	CASSISTGEGGYTF
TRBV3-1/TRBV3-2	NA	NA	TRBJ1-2	CASSQAQGNYGYTF
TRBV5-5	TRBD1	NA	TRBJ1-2	CASSLGQGVGGYTF
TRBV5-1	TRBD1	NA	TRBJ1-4	CASSFIGQGGEKLFF
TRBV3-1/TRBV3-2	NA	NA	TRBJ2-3	CASSHGSRTDTQYF
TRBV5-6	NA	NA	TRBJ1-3	CASPTPNGQGGNTIYF
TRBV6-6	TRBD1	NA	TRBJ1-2	CASSYASQGALSGYTF
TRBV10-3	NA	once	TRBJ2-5	CAISETSGLQETQYF
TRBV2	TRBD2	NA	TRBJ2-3	CASSYGLAGTDTQYF
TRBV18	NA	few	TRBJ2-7	CASSPPSRDGGHEQYF
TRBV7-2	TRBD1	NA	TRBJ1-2	CASSAGTGGAAKIMGYTF
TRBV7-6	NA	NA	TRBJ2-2	CASSSDPPGTGELFF
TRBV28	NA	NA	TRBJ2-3	CASTVTDTQYF
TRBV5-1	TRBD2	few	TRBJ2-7	CASSLKPTSGNYEQYF
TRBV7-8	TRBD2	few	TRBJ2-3	CASSPVVSGRDTQYF
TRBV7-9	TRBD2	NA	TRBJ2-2	CASRRAGEGTGELFF